These 25 T cell receptor beta chains originate from one sample sequenced in a study of blood T cell repertoires in COVID-19. Here immunoSEQ multiplex PCR was the method, and the copy in TCRdb shows in-frame clones only, minus some. The top ten hold roughly 2% of the sample, which has a few hundred thousand clones, approximately 87% seen once. Sequences were obtained from PBMCs or T cells enriched from blood (not recorded which). All receptors derive from a man aged 40-55 years in a cohort exposed to, infected with or recovered from COVID-19 (not recorded which).

V is TRBV19 and J is TRBJ1-3; D gene uncertain. The V gene lost 3 bases and the J gene lost 2 bases, with 8 bases spanning the gap. The CDR3 spans 14 residues. Looked up from germline, CDR1 is LNHDA and CDR2 is SQIVND (reference sequence). CDR3 coding DNA: TGTGCCAGTAGTATTGGAGGGACTGGAAACACCATATATTTT. This gives the protein CASSIGGTGNTIYF.

The rearrangement joins TRBV10-2 to TRBJ1-5; 12 nucleotides match TRBD1. Germline assignment: CDR1 WSHSY and CDR2 SAAADI. After removal of 6 bases from V and 10 bases from J, the junction contained 7 bases not matched to a gene. The CDR3 length is 14 residues. CDR3 nucleotides: TGCGCCAGCAGCTTGGGACAGGGGGCGATACCCCAGCATTTT. This sequence encodes CASSLGQGAIPQHF.

The genes are TRBV4-1 and TRBJ2-1; 7 nucleotides align to TRBD2. Germline V gene sequence: CDR1 MGHRA, CDR2 YSYEKL. The V segment lost 0 bases and the J segment 12 bases; nucleotides outside the gene matches: 11. The CDR3 extends over 15 amino acids. The CDR3 loop reads CASSQELAPPVPQFF. For the CDR3, the DNA is TGCGCCAGCAGCCAAGAACTAGCGCCCCCCGTTCCGCAGTTCTTC.

The rearrangement joins TRBV18 to TRBJ1-6; D is possibly TRBD1 (5 bases). Trimming pared 6 bases from V and 7 bases from J, leaving 22 bases between. The V gene's germline CDR1 is KGHSH and CDR2 LQKENI. CDR3 length: 17 amino acids. CDR3 DNA: TGTGCCAGCTCCGCAAATCTAGGCGCGGGGGACAATTCACCCCTCCACTTT. Its protein is CASSANLGAGDNSPLHF.

The chain has TRBV6-5 and TRBJ2-7; 7 bases fit TRBD1. CDR1 is MNHEY, CDR2 SVGAGI, per germline. V gave up 10 bases and J gave up 5 bases; unmatched junction bases: 8. The CDR3 covers 12 residues. CDR3 residues: CATLTGYDEQYF. The CDR3 nucleotides are TGTGCCACCTTGACAGGGTACGACGAGCAGTACTTC.

This clone was recorded once. The rearrangement links TRBV5-6 to TRBJ2-7; a weak D match, TRBD2 (7 bases). The CDR3 sequence is 14 residues long. The V gene's germline CDR1 is SGHDT and CDR2 YYEEEE. Trimming pared 0 bases from V and 2 bases from J, leaving 9 bases between. CDR3 protein: CASSLEGGTYEQYF. Written as DNA, the CDR3 is TGTGCCAGCAGCTTGGAGGGGGGGACCTACGAGCAGTACTTC.

This chain links TRBV19 with TRBJ1-5; D may be TRBD1 (6 bases). Per the germline V gene, CDR1 is LNHDA and CDR2 is SQIVND (reference sequence). The CDR3 spans 15 residues. V was cut by 4 bases and J by 4 bases, with 14 bases left in between. The CDR3 region has the DNA TGTGCCAGTAGTAGTCAGGGAGGGACAAATCAGCCCCAGCATTTT. It encodes CASSSQGGTNQPQHF.

This clone was picked up a small number of times. The chain carries TRBV27 and TRBJ2-7; 9 positions match TRBD2. V shed 2 bases, J shed 6 bases, and the junction held 8 bases outside the gene matches. The germline CDR1 and CDR2 sequences are MNHEY and SMNVEV (reference sequence). CDR3 length: 15 amino acids. In DNA form, the CDR3 reads TGTGCCAGCAGTTTAGTCGGGACTAGCTTTCCCGAGCAGTACTTC. Translating gives CASSLVGTSFPEQYF.

The chain couples TRBV2 to TRBJ1-6; no reliable D call. CDR3 size: 15 residues. The germline V and J ends were trimmed by 7 bases and 10 bases, with 20 bases remaining between them. The germline V gene encodes CDR1 SNHLY and CDR2 FYNNEI. CDR3 residues: CASMGQQTVRSPLHF. In DNA, the CDR3 is TGTGCCAGCATGGGCCAGCAGACGGTACGGTCACCCCTCCACTTT.

DNA of the CDR3: TGTGCCAGCAGTTTATTAGGAAGTCTCGGGGGCTACACCTTC. It yields the protein CASSLLGSLGGYTF. This chain connects TRBV28 to TRBJ1-2; D remains ambiguous. Germline V gene data show CDR1 as MDHEN and CDR2 as SYDVKM. The CDR3 has 14 amino acids. V was shortened by 1 base and J by 8 bases, with 14 bases between the two germline ends.

The CDR3 is CASSFTGSSGANVLTF. The CDR3 DNA reads TGTGCCAGCAGCTTCACGGGAAGCTCTGGGGCCAACGTCCTGACTTTC. The chain joins TRBV7-2 to TRBJ2-6; D may be TRBD2 (5 bases). Trimming pared 3 bases from V and 0 bases from J, leaving 9 bases between. Germline values: CDR1 SGHTA, CDR2 FQGNSA. CDR3 length: 16 residues.

The rearrangement links TRBV21-1 to TRBJ2-1; the table's D call of TRBD2 was not tested on the DNA. TRBV21-1 is tagged as a pseudogene. The CDR3 totals 14 residues. The DNA for the CDR3 is TGTGCCAGCAGCAAATGCGAGGAGTACAATGAGCAGTTCTTC. It yields the protein CASSKCEEYNEQFF.

This clone has just one count. This chain connects TRBV28 to TRBJ2-4, with 9 bases matching TRBD1. The CDR3 has 16 residues. V was clipped by 6 bases and J by 0 bases; unmatched bases: 6. Germline-derived CDR1 and CDR2 are MDHEN and SYDVKM. CDR3 region: CASRQDRGIAKNIQYF. The CDR3, as DNA: TGTGCCAGCAGACAGGACAGGGGAATAGCCAAAAACATTCAGTACTTC.

This clone has only a few counts. The chain couples TRBV5-1 to TRBJ2-7; 10 nucleotides match TRBD2. J lost 5 bases, V lost 4 bases, and 9 bases had no gene match. The CDR3 is 15 residues long. The germline V gene encodes CDR1 SGHRS and CDR2 YFSETQ. The CDR3: CASSKPSGRMHEQYF. The CDR3 DNA sequence: TGCGCCAGCAGCAAGCCTAGCGGGAGAATGCACGAGCAGTACTTC.

The rearrangement links TRBV3-1 (or the pseudogene TRBV3-2) to TRBJ2-1, with TRBD2 matching 11 bases. The CDR3 consists of 17 residues. Trimming took 4 bases from V and 0 from J; bases not matched to a gene: 5. The germline gives CDR1 LGHDT, CDR2 YNNKEL (reference sequence). CDR3 coding DNA: TGTGCCAGCAGCCCTACGACTAGCGGGAACTCCTACAATGAGCAGTTCTTC. Protein sequence: CASSPTTSGNSYNEQFF.

In its sample, this clone was seen once. The V call is TRBV25-1, the J call TRBJ1-1; no clear D. Germline V gene data show CDR1 as MGHDK and CDR2 as SYGVNS. CDR3 length: 15 residues. The germline V and J ends were trimmed by 2 bases and 3 bases, with 13 bases remaining between them. CDR3 protein: CASSEHRAADTEAFF. The CDR3 nucleotides read TGTGCCAGCAGTGAACACCGGGCAGCGGACACTGAAGCTTTCTTT.

The chain is built from TRBV7-9 and TRBJ1-2; 7 positions agree with TRBD1. The ends lost 5 bases at V and 5 bases at J; junction bases unmatched: 8. The CDR3 contains 14 residues. Germline assignment: CDR1 SEHNR and CDR2 FQNEAQ (reference sequence). In nucleotides, the CDR3 is TGTGCCAGCAGCCAGGACAGGTATCCTTATGGCTACACCTTC. Translated, it gives CASSQDRYPYGYTF.

The chain employs TRBV19 and TRBJ1-5; the match to TRBD1 covers 7 bases. This CDR3 has 18 residues. J was trimmed by 0 bases and V by 5 bases; bases with no gene match: 13. CDR1 is LNHDA, CDR2 SQIVND, per germline (reference sequence). The CDR3 region has the DNA TGTGCCAGTAGTCCCTTACTGAACAGGGGCCATAGCAATCAGCCCCAGCATTTT. Translated: CASSPLLNRGHSNQPQHF. Full variable domain (outside the CDR3, taken from reference TRBV19 and TRBJ1-5): DGGITQSPKYLFRKEGQNVTLSCEQNLNHDAMYWYRQDPGQGLRLIYYSQIVNDFQKGDIAEGYSVSREKKESFPLTVTSAQKNPTAFYLCASSPLLNRGHSNQPQHFGDGTRLSIL.

The V call is TRBV5-5, the J call TRBJ1-6; unclear D gene. Trimming removed 4 bases from V and 8 bases from J, with 16 bases in between. There are 15 residues in the CDR3. In germline, CDR1 is SGHKS, CDR2 YYEKEE (reference sequence). CDR3 protein: CASSVGQQSYSPLHF. The CDR3 bases are TGTGCCAGCAGCGTTGGTCAACAGAGTTATTCACCCCTCCACTTT.

This clone was counted once. Distinct nucleotide sequences in the sample also encode this CDR3. The chain employs TRBV29-1 and TRBJ1-1, with no clear D. V was pared by 3 bases and J by 1 base, with 6 bases between. CDR1 and CDR2 from the germline V gene are SQVTM and ANQGSEA. This CDR3 has 12 amino acids. The CDR3 protein is CSVDRGNTEAFF. The CDR3 DNA follows: TGCAGCGTTGACAGAGGGAACACTGAAGCTTTCTTT.

The CDR3: CAWSPGTTTYEQYF. CDR3 nucleotides: TGTGCCTGGAGCCCCGGAACTACGACTTACGAGCAGTACTTC. V is TRBV30 and J is TRBJ2-7; D not certain. Germline V gene lookup returns CDR1 GTSNPN and CDR2 SVGIG (reference sequence). Trimming stripped 3 bases from V and 4 bases from J, with 16 bases between. There are 14 residues in the CDR3.

The chain is built from TRBV19 and TRBJ2-5; 10 nucleotides align to TRBD2. Trimming at V came to 5 bases and at J to 2 bases, leaving 14 bases not matched to a gene. CDR3 length equals 18 residues. Looked up from germline, CDR1 is LNHDA and CDR2 is SQIVND (reference sequence). The CDR3 loop reads CASSSPRVAGGFQETQYF. In DNA, the CDR3 is TGTGCCAGTAGTTCCCCCCGGGTAGCGGGAGGCTTTCAAGAGACCCAGTACTTC.

CDR3 nucleotide sequence: TGTGCCACCAGTGATTTGACTAGCGGGGCGTACAATGAGCAGTTCTTC. It yields the protein CATSDLTSGAYNEQFF. V is TRBV24-1 and J is TRBJ2-1; TRBD2 agrees at 10 bases. V lost 0 bases and J lost 4; bases outside the gene matches: 2. Germline assignment: CDR1 KGHDR and CDR2 SFDVKD. This CDR3 contains 16 residues.

Concerning this clone: This same CDR3 is encoded by further DNA sequences in the sample. The chain recombines TRBV5-1 with TRBJ1-4; D unclear. The CDR3 is 14 residues long. Germline loops: CDR1 SGHRS, CDR2 YFSETQ. Trimming cost V 0 bases and J 3 bases, with 6 bases left between them. The CDR3 spells CASSLGSANEKLFF. For the CDR3, the DNA is TGCGCCAGCAGCTTGGGATCGGCTAATGAAAAACTGTTTTTT. The entire variable domain, with the rest obtained from reference TRBV5-1 and TRBJ1-4, is as follows: KAGVTQTPRYLIKTRGQQVTLSCSPISGHRSVSWYQQTPGQGLQFLFEYFSETQRNKGNFPGRFSGRQFSNSRSEMNVSTLELGDSALYLCASSLGSANEKLFFGSGTQLSVL.

The V gene is TRBV30, the J gene TRBJ2-2, with 9 nucleotides matching TRBD1. Trimming at V came to 2 bases and at J to 4 bases, leaving 5 bases not matched to a gene. The CDR3 totals 15 residues. Looked up from germline, CDR1 is GTSNPN and CDR2 is SVGIG (reference sequence). CDR3 protein: CAWSLWTGVTGELFF. In DNA form, the CDR3 reads TGTGCCTGGAGTCTGTGGACAGGGGTCACCGGGGAGCTGTTTTTT.